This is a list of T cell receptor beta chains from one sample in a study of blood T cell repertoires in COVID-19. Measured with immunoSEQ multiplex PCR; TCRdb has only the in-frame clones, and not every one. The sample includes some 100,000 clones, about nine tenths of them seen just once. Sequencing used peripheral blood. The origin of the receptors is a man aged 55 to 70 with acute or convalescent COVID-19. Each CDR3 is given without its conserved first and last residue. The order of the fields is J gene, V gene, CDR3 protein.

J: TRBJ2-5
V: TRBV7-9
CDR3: ASSLESSGSRETQY

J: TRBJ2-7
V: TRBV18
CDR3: ASSPLSGTGVDEQY

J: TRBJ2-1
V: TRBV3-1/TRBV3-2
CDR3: ASSHSGLINEQF

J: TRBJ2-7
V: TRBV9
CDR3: ASSAYWNHYPGLIVPRPYEQY

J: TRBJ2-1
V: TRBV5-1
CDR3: ASSFGLAGVDEQF

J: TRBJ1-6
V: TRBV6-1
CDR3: ASSESRGSPLH

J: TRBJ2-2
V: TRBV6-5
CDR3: ASSYRGGRTGELF

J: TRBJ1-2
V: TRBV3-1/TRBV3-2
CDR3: ASNRGTARNGYT

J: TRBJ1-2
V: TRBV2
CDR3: ASSEERTGLGGYT

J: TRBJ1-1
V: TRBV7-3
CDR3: ASSLTYSTEAF

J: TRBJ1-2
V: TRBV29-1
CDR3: SVVATGPYGYT

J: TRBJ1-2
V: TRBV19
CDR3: ASNRMEGAGGYT

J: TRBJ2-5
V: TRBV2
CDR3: ASSQGAGIGETQY

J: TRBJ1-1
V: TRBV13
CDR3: ASFWSGGTRNTEAF

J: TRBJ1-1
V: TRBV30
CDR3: AWDRGMNTEAF

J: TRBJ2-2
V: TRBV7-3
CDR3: ASSSVAGGPLNTGELF